The rows below give T cell receptor beta chains drawn from one sample of a study of CD8 T cells in Susac syndrome. One entry per CDR3 protein, called by TCRdb with MiXCR from the immunoSEQ multiplex PCR reads. Of 100,000 or so distinct CDR3 sequences listed, 80% to 95% are singletons. What was sequenced was CD4+ T cells from PBMCs. These receptor sequences come from a human donor in good health. The CDR3 runs from the conserved cysteine through the conserved F or W. The order of the fields is CDR3 DNA, CDR3 protein, D gene, J gene, clone size, V gene. A D gene is named only where the DNA matches it firmly. Size is omitted from some rows. Given values are once, few, many or a class for expanded clones.

TGTGCCAGCAGTGAAATAAACAGGGAAGGTGACACCATATATTTT	CASSEINREGDTIYF	-	TRBJ1-3	-	TRBV25-1
TGTGCCAGTAGTATTACCTCCGGGACAGGGAAGGCTGGAAACACCATATATTTT	CASSITSGTGKAGNTIYF	TRBD1	TRBJ1-3	-	TRBV19
TGCGCCAGCAACTTACAGGGACAGACGAACACCGGGGAGCTGTTTTTT	CASNLQGQTNTGELFF	TRBD1	TRBJ2-2	-	TRBV5-1
TGTGCCAGCAGCTTATACGGGGCGAGCACAGATACGCAGTATTTT	CASSLYGASTDTQYF	-	TRBJ2-3	-	TRBV7-8
TGCGCCAGCAGCCAAGAAGACAGGACCACTGAAGCTTTCTTT	CASSQEDRTTEAFF	-	TRBJ1-1	-	TRBV4-1
TGTGCCAGTAGTATCTTTGGCGCGGGCGAGCAGTTCTTC	CASSIFGAGEQFF	-	TRBJ2-1	-	TRBV19
TGCAGTGCTAGTGTACTCCACTCCTACAATGAGCAGTTCTTC	CSASVLHSYNEQFF	-	TRBJ2-1	-	TRBV20-1
TGTGCCATCACGGGACAGGCCGGCTATGGCTACACCTTC	CAITGQAGYGYTF	TRBD1	TRBJ1-2	once	TRBV10-3
TGCAGCGTGGGTCGGTCCTACGAGCAGTACTTC	CSVGRSYEQYF	-	TRBJ2-7	once	TRBV29-1
TGTGCCAGCAGCTCGGGACAGCGGAACACTGAAGCTTTCTTT	CASSSGQRNTEAFF	TRBD1	TRBJ1-1	-	TRBV7-9
TGTGCCAGCAGCTCACACTCGACTAGCGCCCGCCTCAATGAGCAGTTCTTC	CASSSHSTSARLNEQFF	TRBD2	TRBJ2-1	-	TRBV7-3
TGTGCCAGCAGCATCCGGGACCCTGAAGATACGCAGTATTTT	CASSIRDPEDTQYF	-	TRBJ2-3	once	TRBV27
TGTGCCAGCAGGCAAGGGCTAGCGGGAAAGTACGAGCAGTACTTC	CASRQGLAGKYEQYF	TRBD2	TRBJ2-7	-	TRBV7-2
TGCAGCGTTGAATCCCCTAGCGGGAGTGCAGTGCATTCAGATACGCAGTATTTT	CSVESPSGSAVHSDTQYF	TRBD2	TRBJ2-3	-	TRBV29-1
TGCGCCAGCAGTAAGCGACAGGTATCAGGCTACACCTTC	CASSKRQVSGYTF	-	TRBJ1-2	few	TRBV23-1
TGCGCCAGCAGCTTGGACTCTCTGGAGACCCAGTACTTC	CASSLDSLETQYF	-	TRBJ2-5	-	TRBV5-1
TGTGCCAGCAGCCCCCTTGGGGGGAGCACAGATACGCAGTATTTT	CASSPLGGSTDTQYF	-	TRBJ2-3	-	TRBV12-3/TRBV12-4
TGTGCCAGCAGTCCAGGACAGGCTAAAGAGACCCAGTACTTC	CASSPGQAKETQYF	TRBD1	TRBJ2-5	-	TRBV6-2/TRBV6-3
TGCGCCAGCAGCCAAGATGGGGGGGGGAGCTCCTACGAGCAGTACTTC	CASSQDGGGSSYEQYF	TRBD2	TRBJ2-7	-	TRBV4-1
TGTGCCAGCAGCTTCCAGGGGGCTAATTCACCCCTCCACTTT	CASSFQGANSPLHF	TRBD1	TRBJ1-6	-	TRBV7-3
TGTGCCAGCAGCCAACGCGGGGGACACACTGAAGCTTTCTTT	CASSQRGGHTEAFF	-	TRBJ1-1	once	TRBV14
TGTGCCACAACCAGGACACGATCCTACGAGCAGTACTTC	CATTRTRSYEQYF	-	TRBJ2-7	-	TRBV6-2/TRBV6-3
TGTGCCAGCAGACCAGGCAGGGGCCGGAACACTGAAGCTTTCTTT	CASRPGRGRNTEAFF	-	TRBJ1-1	-	TRBV14
TGTGCCAGCAGAGACCGGGGGACAGCTAATGAAAAACTGTTTTTT	CASRDRGTANEKLFF	TRBD1	TRBJ1-4	-	TRBV6-2/TRBV6-3
TGTGCCAGCAGCCAAGATCCGGGGGCTCCCAATCAGCCCCAGCATTTT	CASSQDPGAPNQPQHF	-	TRBJ1-5	-	TRBV3-1
TGCAGCGTTGAATCGGGGGCAGGGGATACGCAGTATTTT	CSVESGAGDTQYF	-	TRBJ2-3	-	TRBV29-1
TGTGCCAGCAGCTTAGGGTCAGGCCCCTATGGCTACACCTTC	CASSLGSGPYGYTF	-	TRBJ1-2	-	TRBV7-6
TGCGCCAGCAGTGGGGCGGGAGGGTACAATGAGCAGTTCTTC	CASSGAGGYNEQFF	TRBD2	TRBJ2-1	-	TRBV5-1
TGTGCCAGCAGCCAAGAAGGAAGGGCCAAGATTGATACGCAGTATTTT	CASSQEGRAKIDTQYF	-	TRBJ2-3	-	TRBV14
TGTGCCAGCAGCTTAGTAGTGGGACTAGGAAAAGAGACCCAGTACTTC	CASSLVVGLGKETQYF	TRBD2	TRBJ2-5	-	TRBV7-9
TGTGCCAGCAGCCAGTTCCCCGGGACAGGGAGAGCTGGGGCCAACGTCCTGACTTTC	CASSQFPGTGRAGANVLTF	TRBD1	TRBJ2-6	-	TRBV14
TGTGCCAGCAGCCCCCTTGGAAACGGCGCAGATACGCAGTATTTT	CASSPLGNGADTQYF	-	TRBJ2-3	-	TRBV7-3
TGTGCCATCAGTATTAGCGGGGGTCAAGAGACCCAGTACTTC	CAISISGGQETQYF	TRBD2	TRBJ2-5	-	TRBV10-3
TGTGCCAGCAGTTACCGGGGCCCTCGGGACAATGAGCAGTTCTTC	CASSYRGPRDNEQFF	-	TRBJ2-1	-	TRBV6-5
TGTGCCAGCAGTTCATACTTGGGGTACGAGCAGTACTTC	CASSSYLGYEQYF	-	TRBJ2-7	-	TRBV25-1
TGCAGCGTTATACTAGCGGCCCCGAGGAATGAGCAGTTCTTC	CSVILAAPRNEQFF	TRBD2	TRBJ2-1	-	TRBV29-1
TGTGCCAGCAACCTTGGTGGCAGAAGCACAGATACGCAGTATTTT	CASNLGGRSTDTQYF	-	TRBJ2-3	-	TRBV5-5
TGTGCCAGCAGCCGAACGCGACAGGGAGTTGAAAAACTGTTTTTT	CASSRTRQGVEKLFF	TRBD1	TRBJ1-4	-	TRBV3-1
TGTGCCAGCAGCGAGGGAGGGTATTCACCCCTCCACTTT	CASSEGGYSPLHF	-	TRBJ1-6	once	TRBV9
TGTGCCAGCAGCCTTGAGGGGTCGCCGGCAAAACTGTTTTTT	CASSLEGSPAKLFF	-	TRBJ1-4	-	TRBV7-9
TGCAGCGTTGATCAGGGGCCATTAGGCTACACTGAAGCTTTCTTT	CSVDQGPLGYTEAFF	-	TRBJ1-1	-	TRBV29-1
TGCAGTGCTACACTAGCGGGGGGCCTCAATGAGCAGTTCTTC	CSATLAGGLNEQFF	TRBD2	TRBJ2-1	-	TRBV20-1
TGCGCCAGCAGTTCCGGGACAGCTAACACTGAAGCTTTCTTT	CASSSGTANTEAFF	TRBD1	TRBJ1-1	few	TRBV5-1
TGTGCCAGCAGCCAAGCCAGCGGGAGGGCTTACGAGCAGTACTTC	CASSQASGRAYEQYF	TRBD2	TRBJ2-7	-	TRBV14
TGTGCCAGCACCGAGGACAGGGGGCAAGACGGTGGCTACACCTTC	CASTEDRGQDGGYTF	TRBD1	TRBJ1-2	-	TRBV12-3/TRBV12-4
TGTGCCAGCAGCTTAAATAAGAATGAAGCTTTCTTT	CASSLNKNEAFF	-	TRBJ1-1	-	TRBV11-1
TGCAGTGCTACCGTGACAGTGGCAGATGGCTACACCTTC	CSATVTVADGYTF	-	TRBJ1-2	-	TRBV20-1
TGTGCCAGCTCACCACTTTCGGCTGACCGACGACGTGGCTACACCTTC	CASSPLSADRRRGYTF	-	TRBJ1-2	-	TRBV18
TGCGCCAGCAGGGCCCTGGCTAGCTCCTACAATGAGCAGTTCTTC	CASRALASSYNEQFF	-	TRBJ2-1	-	TRBV4-1
TGTGCCAGCAGTCCTCGATCCGGAAGCGGGGGCCTTTACAATGAGCAGTTCTTC	CASSPRSGSGGLYNEQFF	TRBD2	TRBJ2-1	once	TRBV12-3/TRBV12-4
TGTGCCAGCTCACAACAGGGGAGCTCTGGAAACACCATATATTTT	CASSQQGSSGNTIYF	TRBD1	TRBJ1-3	-	TRBV18
TGCAGCGTTGTCCGAGCAGGGGCAAACACTGAAGCTTTCTTT	CSVVRAGANTEAFF	-	TRBJ1-1	-	TRBV29-1
TGCGCCAGCACCCTCCCCGGGACACCGTACAATGAGCAGTTCTTC	CASTLPGTPYNEQFF	-	TRBJ2-1	-	TRBV5-1
TGTGCCAGCAATAGCGGCACCGGGGAGCTGTTTTTT	CASNSGTGELFF	-	TRBJ2-2	-	TRBV11-3
TGTGCCAGCAGCTTAGCGGTTCCGGGAGAGCAGTACTTC	CASSLAVPGEQYF	-	TRBJ2-7	-	TRBV7-9
TGCGCCAGCAGCCAAGCAAGAGGGATCTCTGGGGCCAACGTCCTGACTTTC	CASSQARGISGANVLTF	-	TRBJ2-6	once	TRBV4-1
TGTGCCAGCAGTTTTTACAGAAATAACTATGGCTACACCTTC	CASSFYRNNYGYTF	-	TRBJ1-2	-	TRBV12-3/TRBV12-4
TGTGCCAACGGACAGGGCTTGACCGGGGAGCTGTTTTTT	CANGQGLTGELFF	TRBD1	TRBJ2-2	-	TRBV12-3/TRBV12-4
TGCAGCGGAAGACTGGGGGGTGATTCACCCCTCCACTTT	CSGRLGGDSPLHF	-	TRBJ1-6	-	TRBV29-1
TGTGCCAGCAACGGACAGGGAAACACCATATATTTT	CASNGQGNTIYF	-	TRBJ1-3	-	TRBV7-9